This T cell receptor beta chain was sequenced for a study of PD-1 blockade in classical Hodgkin lymphoma. General observations from the study: Relapsed/refractory patients reportedly had the lowest baseline TCR diversity, below newly diagnosed patients, who were below healthy donors.

Time point meaning: newly diagnosed, previously untreated cHL patient sample. With regard to this clone: No antigen is known for it.

The germline CDR1 and CDR2 sequences are SGHDT and YYEEEE. The CDR3 sequence is 14 residues long. Deletions cut 5 bases from V and 8 bases from J, with 16 bases between. Generated by immunoSEQ multiplex PCR, the TCRdb table keeps only in-frame clones and is missing some. The sample has around 17,000 clones; about four fifths are singletons. The rearrangement joins TRBV5-6 to TRBJ1-4, with a possible D match to TRBD1 (5 bases). This sequence originates from a human donor with classical Hodgkin lymphoma. The material sequenced was peripheral blood mononuclear cells (PBMCs). CDR3 bases: TGTGCCAGCAGTTCCCCCGGGACGGGAGAAAAACTGTTTTTT. Amino acid sequence: CASSSPGTGEKLFF.